The 18 T cell receptor beta chains below were found in one sample sequenced in a study of cytomegalovirus exposure and HLA in healthy donors. Primers for the PCR totalled 60 Vbeta and 13 Jbeta. Data came from immunoSEQ multiplex PCR; TCRdb stores just in-frame clones and leaves some out. The table lists approximately 180,000 clones, roughly 80% of them singletons, with around 5% in the top ten. The sample was PBMCs. These receptors were obtained from a man aged 18 to 29 in good health and CMV-seronegative.

The CDR3: CASSPRGTQDTQYF. CDR3 coding DNA: TGTGCCAGCAGCCCCCGAGGGACACAAGATACGCAGTATTTT. The chain employs TRBV6-4 and TRBJ2-3; a weak D match, TRBD1 (6 bases). V lost 6 bases, J lost 5 bases, and 15 bases lay in between. The CDR3 covers 14 residues. Germline CDR1 and CDR2: MRHNA and SNTAGT.

The rearrangement uses TRBV19 and TRBJ1-1, with 8 bases identical to TRBD1. CDR1 and CDR2 (germline): LNHDA, SQIVND (reference sequence). V dropped 7 bases and J dropped 11; count of bases not matched to a gene: 9. CDR3 length: 12 amino acids. CDR3 nucleotides: TGTGCCAGTACCCTATCCAGGGGGCCGGCTTTCTTT. Protein product: CASTLSRGPAFF.

CDR3 residues: CASSLHRTSGTDTQYF. Here the CDR3 DNA reads TGTGCCAGCAGTTTACACCGGACTAGCGGCACAGATACGCAGTATTTT. The rearrangement uses TRBV27 and TRBJ2-3, with TRBD2 matching over 9 bases. The V gene end was trimmed by 2 bases and the J gene end by 1 base; junction bases not matched to a gene: 4. From germline, CDR1 is MNHEY and CDR2 SMNVEV (reference sequence). This CDR3 is built from 16 residues.

The V call is TRBV7-3, the J call TRBJ2-2; no firm D call. Trimming cost V 2 bases and J 4 bases, with 8 bases left between them. Looked up from germline, CDR1 is SGHTA and CDR2 is FQGTGA. The CDR3 contains 14 residues. The CDR3 is CASSLASLTGELFF. The CDR3 DNA reads as TGTGCCAGCAGCTTAGCGTCACTCACCGGGGAGCTGTTTTTT.

The chain links TRBV5-4 to TRBJ1-6; 7 bases match TRBD1. The CDR3 extends over 13 amino acids. The V segment lost 0 bases and the J segment 9 bases; nucleotides outside the gene matches: 0. Germline CDR1 reads SGHNT; CDR2 reads YYREEE (reference sequence). DNA for the CDR3: TGTGCCAGCAGCTTGGGACAGGGTTCACCCCTCCACTTT. Residues: CASSLGQGSPLHF. Based on the CDR3 plus reference TRBV5-4 and TRBJ1-6, the full variable domain is ETGVTQSPTHLIKTRGQQVTLRCSSQSGHNTVSWYQQALGQGPQFIFQYYREEENGRGNFPPRFSGLQFPNYSSELNVNALELDDSALYLCASSLGQGSPLHFGNGTRLTVT.

The chain combines TRBV5-6 with TRBJ1-6; D perhaps matches TRBD1 (6 bases). CDR3 length equals 15 residues. CDR1 and CDR2 from the germline V gene are SGHDT and YYEEEE. Deletions cut 2 bases from V and 6 bases from J, with 12 bases between. The CDR3 sequence is CASSFNRVGNSPLHF. CDR3 sequence (DNA): TGTGCCAGCAGCTTCAACAGGGTCGGTAATTCACCCCTCCACTTT.

The rearrangement uses TRBV18 and TRBJ2-7, with 10 bases identical to TRBD2. This CDR3 comprises 19 residues. Germline assignment: CDR1 KGHSH and CDR2 LQKENI. V lost 3 bases, J lost 6 bases, and 20 bases stayed unmatched. The CDR3 DNA is TGTGCCAGCTCACCTGAGGGGCTAGCGGGAGTTTCTTTCGCCCGCGAGCAGTACTTC. Protein product: CASSPEGLAGVSFAREQYF.

CDR3 sequence reads: CASSSRTGDTEAFF. The CDR3 region has the DNA TGTGCCAGCAGCTCCAGGACAGGGGACACTGAAGCTTTCTTT. This chain links TRBV7-3 with TRBJ1-1; TRBD1 aligns across 9 bases. The germline gives CDR1 SGHTA, CDR2 FQGTGA. The V and J ends lost 4 bases and 3 bases, in that order; junction bases with no gene match: 3. This CDR3 is built from 14 residues.

The gene calls are TRBV5-4 and TRBJ2-5; 8 bases fit TRBD1. Losses at the gene ends were 3 bases for V and 4 bases for J; bases not matched to a gene: 5. The germline CDR1 and CDR2 sequences are SGHNT and YYREEE (reference sequence). This CDR3 is 14 amino acids long. As DNA, the CDR3 is TGTGCCAGCAGCTCCCCCGGACAGGGAGAGACCCAGTACTTC. It translates to CASSSPGQGETQYF.

The V gene is TRBV5-6, the J gene TRBJ1-2; 10 positions agree with TRBD1. There are 15 residues in the CDR3. Looked up from germline, CDR1 is SGHDT and CDR2 is YYEEEE. Trimming removed 0 bases from V and 2 bases from J; junction bases left unmatched: 1. The chain's CDR3 is CASSLAGQGNYGYTF. CDR3 in DNA: TGTGCCAGCAGCTTGGCGGGACAGGGGAACTATGGCTACACCTTC. The entire variable domain, with the rest obtained from reference TRBV5-6 and TRBJ1-2, is as follows: DAGVTQSPTHLIKTRGQQVTLRCSPKSGHDTVSWYQQALGQGPQFIFQYYEEEERQRGNFPDRFSGHQFPNYSSELNVNALLLGDSALYLCASSLAGQGNYGYTFGSGTRLTVV.

V gene TRBV7-9 combines with J gene TRBJ1-1; TRBD1 agrees at 7 bases. Germline V lookup: CDR1 SEHNR, CDR2 FQNEAQ (reference sequence). V lost 5 bases, J lost 9 bases, and 15 bases stayed unmatched. This CDR3 has 15 amino acids. The CDR3 here is CASSENGQDSHKAFF. CDR3 coding DNA: TGTGCCAGCAGCGAGAACGGACAGGACTCCCATAAAGCTTTCTTT.

This chain links TRBV19 with TRBJ1-5, with D maybe TRBD1 (5 bases). The germline gives CDR1 LNHDA, CDR2 SQIVND (reference sequence). Between the trimmed V and J ends, which lost 1 base and 6 bases, there was a span of 16 bases. The CDR3 is made up of 16 amino acids. CDR3 loop: CASSIAGGVGGQPQHF. As DNA, the CDR3 is TGTGCCAGTAGTATAGCGGGGGGTGTCGGGGGTCAGCCCCAGCATTTT.

V usage is TRBV2 and J usage is TRBJ2-1; 7 bases line up with TRBD2. The CDR3 is 15 residues long. Per germline, CDR1 SNHLY and CDR2 FYNNEI. V lost 4 bases to trimming and J lost 6 bases; unmatched junction nucleotides: 9. The CDR3 here is CASSGLAGVGNEQFF. For the CDR3, the DNA is TGTGCCAGCAGTGGATTGGCGGGAGTCGGCAATGAGCAGTTCTTC.

This clone has just one count. The rearrangement links TRBV19 to TRBJ2-7; 9 bases fit TRBD1. J was trimmed by 6 bases and V by 3 bases; bases with no gene match: 9. The CDR3 loop spans 15 amino acids. Germline V lookup: CDR1 LNHDA, CDR2 SQIVND (reference sequence). CDR3: CASSIRGQGSSEQYF. The DNA for the CDR3 is TGTGCCAGTAGTATTCGGGGACAGGGATCGTCCGAGCAGTACTTC.

This chain connects TRBV30 to TRBJ1-1; tentatively, D is TRBD1 (6 bases). The CDR3 is made up of 13 amino acids. The germline V gene encodes CDR1 GTSNPN and CDR2 SVGIG (reference sequence). Trimming stripped 3 bases from V and 4 bases from J, with 12 bases between. As DNA, the CDR3 is TGTGCCTGGAGGTACAGGGTGGTCACTGAAGCTTTCTTT. It encodes CAWRYRVVTEAFF. The full variable domain, in which reference TRBV30 and TRBJ1-1 provide the parts outside the CDR3, is SQTIHQWPATLVQPVGSPLSLECTVEGTSNPNLYWYRQAAGRGLQLLFYSVGIGQISSEVPQNLSASRPQDRQFILSSKKLLLSDSGFYLCAWRYRVVTEAFFGQGTRLTVV.

The J gene is TRBJ2-7, the V gene TRBV5-1, with TRBD1 matching 8 bases. From germline, CDR1 is SGHRS and CDR2 YFSETQ. V was clipped by 2 bases and J by 4 bases; unmatched bases: 5. CDR3 length: 14 amino acids. The CDR3 region has the DNA TGCGCCAGCAGCTTTCGGACAGGGCCGTACGAGCAGTACTTC. Translation: CASSFRTGPYEQYF.

The V call is TRBV7-8, the J call TRBJ1-2; TRBD1 aligns across 9 bases. The CDR3 is 16 amino acids. J was trimmed by 3 bases and V by 4 bases; bases with no gene match: 9. Germline V CDR1 and CDR2: SGHVS, FQNEAQ. CDR3: CASSYAGDREYYGYTF. The CDR3 nucleotides are TGTGCCAGCAGCTACGCCGGGGACAGGGAGTACTATGGCTACACCTTC. Combining the CDR3 with reference TRBV7-8 and TRBJ1-2 gives the whole variable domain GAGVSQSPRYKVAKRGQDVALRCDPISGHVSLFWYQQALGQGPEFLTYFQNEAQLDKSGLPSDRFFAERPEGSVSTLKIQRTQQEDSAVYLCASSYAGDREYYGYTFGSGTRLTVV.

This chain uses TRBV19 with TRBJ1-2; tentatively, D is TRBD1 (5 bases). The germline V and J ends were trimmed by 5 bases and 3 bases, with 16 bases remaining between them. The CDR3 runs 15 residues. Per germline, CDR1 LNHDA and CDR2 SQIVND (reference sequence). The CDR3 protein is CASSPAVGGDYGYTF. CDR3 nucleotides: TGTGCCAGTAGTCCCGCCGTCGGGGGGGACTATGGCTACACCTTC.